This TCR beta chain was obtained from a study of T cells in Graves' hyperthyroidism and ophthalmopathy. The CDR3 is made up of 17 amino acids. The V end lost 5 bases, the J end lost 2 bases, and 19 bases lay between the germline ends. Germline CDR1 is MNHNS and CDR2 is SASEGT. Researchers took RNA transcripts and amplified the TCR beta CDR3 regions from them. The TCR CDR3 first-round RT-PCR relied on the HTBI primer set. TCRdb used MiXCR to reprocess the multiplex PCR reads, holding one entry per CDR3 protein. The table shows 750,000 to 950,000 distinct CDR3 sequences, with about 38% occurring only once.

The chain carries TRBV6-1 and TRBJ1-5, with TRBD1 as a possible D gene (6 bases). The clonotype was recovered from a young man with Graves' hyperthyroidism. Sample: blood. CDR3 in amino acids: CASSYRGGQVGNQPQHF. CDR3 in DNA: TGTGCCAGCAGTTACAGAGGGGGGCAGGTGGGCAATCAGCCCCAGCATTTT.